This TCR beta chain was documented in a study of glioma-infiltrating T cells after dendritic cell vaccination (dated by TCRdb to the mid-2010s). A note on the overall study: The cohort comprised about 15 glioblastoma patients from Phase I and II dendritic cell vaccination trials, 9 newly diagnosed and 6 with recurrent disease. The vaccine consisted of monocyte-derived dendritic cells cultured roughly 7 days with IL-4 and GM-CSF, then pulsed overnight with autologous tumor lysate. In glioblastoma patients vaccinated with dendritic cells, deep sequencing of TCR beta CDR3 regions served to measure the amount of tumor-infiltrating lymphocytes and to compare repertoires between tumor and blood. Survival after dendritic cell vaccination was correlated with TCR sequencing metrics, such as TIL content and the overlap between tumor and blood repertoires. Patients received three intradermal dendritic cell vaccine injections at biweekly intervals in the arm below the axilla. Autologous tumor lysate-pulsed dendritic cell vaccination was administered to the patients between about 2003 and 2012. The research as a whole found: The three-group TCR overlap response model was characterized as speculative, and prospective validation of the model was stated to be required. Longer time to progression and overall survival after dendritic cell vaccination were predicted by higher estimated pretreatment TIL content. The cohort was small and heterogeneous, few patients had complete blood and tumor sets, and even fewer had initial-recurrent tumor pairs. No direct relationship between TCR clonality and survival was found, suggesting that a diverse polyclonal response may matter.

Using the immunoSEQ assay, TCRB CDR3 regions were amplified from about 1.9 micrograms of genomic DNA, or from all available DNA when less than that was on hand. The multiplex PCR relied on 60 forward primers for TCR V beta segments and 13 reverse primers for J beta segments. To estimate the number of reads per starting template, synthetic control templates were added to each sample at limiting dilution. The Illumina HiSeq System generated 87 bp sequencing reads. The study's processing was this. To remove PCR and sequencing errors, closely related sequences were merged with a nearest neighbor algorithm. TCR overlap was measured as the percentage of unique tumor TCR beta sequences also present in the same patient's peripheral blood. The immuneACCESS repertoire file appears here via TCRdb, limited to in-frame rearrangements. These files lack a portion of the clones; in checked studies, under half of the deficit traces to unresolved V genes, and the cause of the others is not known. V and J calls and clone size are those listed in that table; D and trimming were worked out from the DNA. The sample table shows fewer than 85,000 clones, and approximately 80% are seen once. Roughly 7.9% of the sample is in the top ten clones.

According to the germline V gene (reference sequence), CDR1 reads MNHEY and CDR2 reads SMNVEV. The CDR3 contains 14 residues, cysteine and phenylalanine counted. This entry keeps only the CDR3 DNA: 42 bases, framed from base 1. Patients were selected for having adequate residual fresh-frozen tumor tissue and more than two years of available survival data. Although molecular status otherwise differed among the glioblastoma patients, no patient had an isocitrate dehydrogenase mutation. PBMC were collected before vaccination, two weeks after the third vaccination, and at tumor progression if tumor progression occurred. Genomic DNA was extracted with the Qiagen DNeasy Blood extraction Kit. Concerning this clone: There is no known antigen for this receptor. No base qualities exist here, and no much larger clone lies one base off it.

This material consisted of blood, taken before dendritic cell vaccination. Recombination linked TRBV27 to TRBJ2-2, and the D gene may be TRBD2, 6 bases matching. The sequence was collected from a human donor with glioblastoma. The CDR3 region has the sequence CVSRREKNTGELFF. The nucleotide sequence reads as follows: TGTGTTTCGAGGAGGGAAAAGAACACCGGGGAGCTGTTTTTT.